The T cell receptor (beta chain) under discussion was sequenced for a study of T cell clones after liver transplantation. Looking at the study overall: Blood was drawn pre-transplant, before withdrawal, and after full or failed withdrawal.

This CDR3 is 15 amino acids long. Germline V gene sequence: CDR1 SGHRS, CDR2 YFSETQ. The ends lost 4 bases at V and 6 bases at J; junction bases unmatched: 7. Repertoires were generated with immunoSEQ multiplex PCR, while TCRdb's copy carries only in-frame clones and drops some. The sample contains 60,000 or so clones, 60% to 80% of which appear only once. This clone has a handful of counts. The chain couples TRBV5-1 to TRBJ2-2; TRBD1 matches at 9 bases. The sample in question was CD4+ T cells from blood, obtained at the 22-month timepoint. This clonotype originated in a human patient who received a liver transplant. Some T cells may be transferred from the graft donor. Here the CDR3 DNA reads TGCGCCAGCAGCACCTTACAGGGGGCGGCCGGGGAGCTGTTTTTT. The encoded protein is CASSTLQGAAGELFF. The full variable domain, rest sourced from reference TRBV5-1 and TRBJ2-2, is KAGVTQTPRYLIKTRGQQVTLSCSPISGHRSVSWYQQTPGQGLQFLFEYFSETQRNKGNFPGRFSGRQFSNSRSEMNVSTLELGDSALYLCASSTLQGAAGELFFGEGSRLTVL.